This T cell receptor (beta chain) emerged from a study of cytomegalovirus exposure and HLA in healthy donors. The overall study: Among the roughly 380 donors who were genotyped, about 86% fell in the genetic ancestry cluster that is associated with self-reported Caucasian donors.

Study outcomes and limitations: In a later analysis, parvovirus B19, influenza, CMV and Epstein-Barr virus appeared linked to several top co-occurrence clusters. Confirmation was obtained in vitro that a few CMV-associated chains are specific for CMV antigens. 150 or so TCR beta chains were listed as cytomegalovirus-associated.

Primers: 60 Vbeta forward and 13 Jbeta reverse. Sequencing used immunoSEQ multiplex PCR; TCRdb keeps in-frame clones, though not all of them. Of about 180,000 clones listed, around 79% are singletons. Turning to this clone: Its antigen is as yet unknown.

CDR3 size: 15 residues. V trimming: 3 bases; J trimming: 2 bases; junction bases outside the gene matches: 1. CDR1 is LNHNV and CDR2 is YYDKDF in the germline V gene (reference sequence). Input material: PBMCs. The J gene is TRBJ1-1, the V gene TRBV15; TRBD1 aligns across 12 bases. The receptor's source is a female donor in good health and CMV-seronegative. The CDR3 bases are TGTGCCACCAGCAGCGGGACAGGGGGCAACACTGAAGCTTTCTTT. As protein: CATSSGTGGNTEAFF.